The sequence of this TCR beta chain was determined in a study of shared clonotypes between healthy human individuals. Overall study findings and caveats: Estimated clonotype richness was generally higher in naive than memory subsets.

Replicate PCRs run on sorted subsets employed approximately 0.2 ug DNA, 30,000 to 35,000 T cell genomes. Sequencing used immunoSEQ multiplex PCR; TCRdb keeps in-frame clones, though not all of them. The sample includes 950,000 to 1,100,000 clones, more than 60% seen only once; the top ten take roughly 1.5%. There were only Caucasian adults among the donors, and all lived in Nashville, Tennessee. Worth noting for this clone: Its antigen is unidentified.

The CDR3 spans 15 residues. CDR1 SGHRS and CDR2 YFSETQ come from the germline V gene. V lost 0 bases and J lost 3; bases outside the gene matches: 1. Sequencing input: memory CD4+ T cells sorted from blood. As to subset: CD45RA-negative fraction. The chain combines TRBV5-1 with TRBJ2-7; 12 positions match TRBD2. The TCR was taken from a man aged 18 to 30 in good health. The CDR3 loop reads CASSLGLAGDYEQYF. For the CDR3, the DNA is TGCGCCAGCAGCTTGGGACTAGCGGGAGACTACGAGCAGTACTTC.